The present T cell receptor beta chain was sequenced within a study of blood T cell repertoires in COVID-19. The data were produced by immunoSEQ multiplex PCR, yet TCRdb's version contains in-frame clones alone and is incomplete. Of 100,000 or so clones detected, 88% appear once; the ten largest clones hold more than 5.5%. The sample consisted of peripheral blood. The receptor was derived from a woman aged 60 to 75 with acute or convalescent COVID-19.

CDR3 protein: CASTPGLAEETQYF. CDR3 sequence (DNA): TGTGCCAGCACCCCGGGACTAGCAGAGGAGACCCAGTACTTC. The chain couples TRBV9 to TRBJ2-5; 9 positions agree with TRBD2. The germline CDR1 and CDR2 sequences are SGDLS and YYNGEE. Losses at the gene ends were 6 bases for V and 5 bases for J; bases not matched to a gene: 8. The CDR3 has 14 amino acids.